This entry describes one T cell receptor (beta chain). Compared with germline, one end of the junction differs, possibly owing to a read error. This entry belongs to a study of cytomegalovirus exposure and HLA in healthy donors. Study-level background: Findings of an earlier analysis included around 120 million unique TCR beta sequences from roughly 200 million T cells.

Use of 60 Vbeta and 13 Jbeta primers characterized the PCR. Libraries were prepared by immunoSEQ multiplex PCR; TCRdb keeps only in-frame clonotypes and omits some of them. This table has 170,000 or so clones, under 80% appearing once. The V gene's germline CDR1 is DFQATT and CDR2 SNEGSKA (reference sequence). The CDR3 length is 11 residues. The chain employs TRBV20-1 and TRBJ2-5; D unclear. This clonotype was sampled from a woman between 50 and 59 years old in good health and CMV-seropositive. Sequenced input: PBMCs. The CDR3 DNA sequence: TGCAGTGCTAGTTTCTCCCAGGCCCAATACTTC. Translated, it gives CSASFSQAQYF.